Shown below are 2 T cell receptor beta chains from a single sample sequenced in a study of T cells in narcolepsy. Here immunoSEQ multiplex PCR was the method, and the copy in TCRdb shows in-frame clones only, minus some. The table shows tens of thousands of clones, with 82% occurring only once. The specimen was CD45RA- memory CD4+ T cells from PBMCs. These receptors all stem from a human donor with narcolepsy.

CDR3 nucleotides: TGTGCCAGTAGTACTAGACAGGGGAGCACAGATACGCAGTATTTT. Its translation is CASSTRQGSTDTQYF. The chain joins TRBV19 to TRBJ2-3; TRBD1 matches at 8 bases. This CDR3 has 15 amino acids. The V and J ends lost 4 bases and 0 bases, in that order; junction bases with no gene match: 3. In germline, CDR1 is LNHDA, CDR2 SQIVND (reference sequence).

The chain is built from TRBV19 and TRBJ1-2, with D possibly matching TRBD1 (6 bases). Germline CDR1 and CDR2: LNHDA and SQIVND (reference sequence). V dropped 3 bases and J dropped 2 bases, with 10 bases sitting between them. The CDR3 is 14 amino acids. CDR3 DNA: TGTGCCAGTAGTATTACCACAGGGAACTATGGCTACACCTTC. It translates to CASSITTGNYGYTF.